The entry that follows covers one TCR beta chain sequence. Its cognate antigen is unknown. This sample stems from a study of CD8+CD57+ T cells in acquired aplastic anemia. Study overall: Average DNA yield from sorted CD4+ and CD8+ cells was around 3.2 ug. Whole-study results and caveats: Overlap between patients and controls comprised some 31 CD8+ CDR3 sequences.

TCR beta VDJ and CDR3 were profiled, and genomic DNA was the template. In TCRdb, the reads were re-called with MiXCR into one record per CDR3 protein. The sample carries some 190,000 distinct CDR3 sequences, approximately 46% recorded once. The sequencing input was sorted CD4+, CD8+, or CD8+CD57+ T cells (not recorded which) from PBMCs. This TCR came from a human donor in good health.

CDR3: CSAGATSGGLKTQYF. For the CDR3, the DNA is TGCAGTGCTGGGGCAACTAGCGGGGGACTGAAGACCCAGTACTTC. The chain couples TRBV20-1 to TRBJ2-5; 11 bases agree with TRBD2. CDR3 length: 15 amino acids. Germline V gene lookup returns CDR1 DFQATT and CDR2 SNEGSKA (reference sequence). Unmatched junction bases numbered 11, after V lost 5 bases and J lost 6 bases.